This note documents a single T cell receptor (beta chain) sequence. What it binds is not known. The data were taken from a study of T cell repertoires in cytomegalovirus infection. On the study more broadly: Alongside well-studied HLA-B-restricted CMV epitopes, recently identified HLA-C-restricted CMV epitopes were also used. Matching HLA type and CMV infection were both indicated by public TCR beta signatures.

Study observations and caveats: Accumulated public TCR beta family frequency recognized individuals carrying CMV together with the relevant HLA. The study found HLA-C-restricted CMV-specific TCR beta clonotypes dominating the ex vivo response.

Trimming removed 8 bases from V and 1 base from J; junction bases left unmatched: 2. Germline V lookup: CDR1 SNHLY, CDR2 FYNNEI. This CDR3 has 12 amino acids. TCRdb re-analysed the reads in MiXCR, keeping a single row per CDR3 protein. The sample yields roughly 800,000 distinct CDR3 sequences, about 27% seen once. The rearrangement links TRBV2 to TRBJ2-7, with TRBD2 identical over 7 bases. The source is a human donor in good health (CMV status not recorded). Some clones in this sample may be carry-over from other donors' samples. This sample comprised cultured CD8+ T cells from PBMCs, obtained from culture after CMV antigen stimulation. CDR3 bases: TGTGCCAGCGGGGGACTATCCTACGAGCAGTACGTC. Translated: CASGGLSYEQYV.